This T cell receptor (beta chain) was recovered during a study of Ad26.COV2.S vaccination and SARS-CoV-2 variants. Overall study: A COV1001 Ad26.COV2.S trial-arm participant provided the sample. By the intramuscular route, Ad26.COV2.S was given once, or twice 56 days apart.

The CDR3 length is 15 residues. Germline CDR1 reads SNHLY; CDR2 reads FYNNEI. Trimming took 7 bases from V and 3 from J, leaving 17 bases between them. Repertoires were generated with immunoSEQ multiplex PCR, while TCRdb's copy carries only in-frame clones and drops some. The sample has around 270,000 clones, roughly 85% seen once; the top ten hold about 2.7%. The sample's treatment: approximately 18 received Ad26.COV2.S at low or high dose, single or two shots; about five received placebo; per-sample allocation not given. Material that was analyzed had been drawn on day 63 after the first vaccine or placebo injection. A Boston donor was an adult aged 18-55 years. Wuhan-strain spike was delivered by a replication-incompetent Ad26 vector.

The rearrangement uses TRBV2 and TRBJ2-3; the D gene could be TRBD1 or TRBD2 (6 bases each). This TCR was sampled from a person between 18 and 65 years old who received the Ad26.COV2.S COVID-19 vaccine or a placebo. The sequenced sample was peripheral blood, obtained in a trial of Ad26.COV2.S vaccine versus placebo. In DNA, the CDR3 is TGTGCCAGCAAGGGGGTCCGGGGGAGAACAGATACGCAGTATTTT. It encodes CASKGVRGRTDTQYF.